The 5 T cell receptor beta chains below were found in one sample sequenced in a study of Ad26.COV2.S vaccination and SARS-CoV-2 variants. Clones were read by immunoSEQ multiplex PCR, and TCRdb kept only the in-frame ones, dropping some. This sample has fewer than 300,000 clones; approximately 87% occur once, and the top ten carry about 3.6%. The treatment here: around 19 received Ad26.COV2.S at low or high dose, single or two shots; several received placebo; per-sample allocation not given. Each sample was drawn 63 days after the first injection (of vaccine or placebo). Sequenced here: peripheral blood, sampled in a trial of Ad26.COV2.S vaccine versus placebo. All receptors come from a person aged 18-60 years who received the Ad26.COV2.S COVID-19 vaccine or a placebo.

The J gene is TRBJ1-5, the V gene TRBV5-1, with TRBD1 matching over 7 bases. With 4 bases clipped from V and 6 bases from J, the junction kept 13 bases outside the gene matches. Germline lookup yields CDR1 SGHRS and CDR2 YFSETQ. This CDR3 region has 16 residues. As DNA, the CDR3 is TGCGCCAGCAGCCCCGGCCCCGACAGGGCCAGTCAGCCCCAGCATTTT. Translated, it gives CASSPGPDRASQPQHF.

V and J are TRBV3-1 (or the pseudogene TRBV3-2) and TRBJ1-6; D gene unclear. Trimming cost V 6 bases and J 3 bases, with 12 bases left between them. Germline values: CDR1 LGHDT, CDR2 YNNKEL (reference sequence). The length of the CDR3 is 15 residues. In DNA form, the CDR3 reads TGTGCCAGCAGTCTCGGGATAAACTATAATTCACCCCTCCACTTT. It is translated as CASSLGINYNSPLHF.

This clone was counted only a few times. This chain uses TRBV2 with TRBJ1-6; TRBD1 matches 10 bases. The CDR3 runs 14 residues. Trimming took 6 bases from V and 8 from J; bases not matched to a gene: 4. Germline V gives CDR1 SNHLY, CDR2 FYNNEI. DNA of the CDR3: TGTGCCAGCAGAGGACAGGGGGATCATTCACCCCTCCACTTT. It encodes CASRGQGDHSPLHF.

The chain is built from TRBV10-3 and TRBJ1-2; 9 positions agree with TRBD1. Germline loops: CDR1 ENHRY, CDR2 SYGVKD. The ends lost 2 bases at V and 8 bases at J; junction bases unmatched: 9. The CDR3 is 15 amino acids. The CDR3 spells CAISEGGDRVRGYTF. In nucleotides, the CDR3 is TGTGCCATCAGTGAGGGAGGGGACAGGGTGAGAGGCTACACCTTC.

CDR3 in amino acids: CASSLGTGVGVAFF. For the CDR3, the DNA is TGCGCCAGCAGCTTGGGGACAGGGGTTGGAGTAGCTTTCTTT. The chain has TRBV5-1 and TRBJ1-1, with 9 positions matching TRBD1. CDR1 and CDR2 from the germline V gene are SGHRS and YFSETQ. This CDR3 has 14 amino acids. J gave up 10 bases and V 0 bases, and 7 bases lay outside the gene matches.